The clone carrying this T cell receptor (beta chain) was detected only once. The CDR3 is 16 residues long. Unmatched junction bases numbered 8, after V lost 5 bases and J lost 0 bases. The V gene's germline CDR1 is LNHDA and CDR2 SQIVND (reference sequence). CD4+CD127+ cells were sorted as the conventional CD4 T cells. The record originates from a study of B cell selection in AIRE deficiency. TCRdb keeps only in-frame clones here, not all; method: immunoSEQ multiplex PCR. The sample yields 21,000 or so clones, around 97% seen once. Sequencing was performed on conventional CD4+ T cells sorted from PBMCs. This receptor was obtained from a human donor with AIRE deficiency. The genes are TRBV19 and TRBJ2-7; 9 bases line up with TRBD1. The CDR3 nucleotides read TGTGCCAGTAGTCCCGGGACAGGGACAAGCTCCTACGAGCAGTACTTC. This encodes CASSPGTGTSSYEQYF.